Listed below are T cell receptor beta chains from one sample, sequenced in a study of blood T cell repertoires in COVID-19. The assay was immunoSEQ multiplex PCR, and TCRdb's table has in-frame clones only and misses some. The sample lists more than 150,000 clones, about 90% occurring once. The sequenced sample consisted of peripheral blood. These receptors all come from a man aged 50 to 60 with acute or convalescent COVID-19. The CDR3 runs from the conserved cysteine through the conserved F or W. A D gene is named only where the DNA matches it firmly. Clone size is shown for a subset of rows, as once, few, many or a class of expanded clone.

v_gene,d_gene,abundance,j_gene,CDR3aa,CDR3nt
TRBV28,.,.,TRBJ1-2,CASSKLGLKRGYTF,TGTGCCAGCAGCAAACTGGGGCTCAAGAGAGGCTACACCTTC
TRBV6-5,.,.,TRBJ1-1,CASSYDAGQTEAFF,TGTGCCAGCAGTTACGATGCAGGGCAAACTGAAGCTTTCTTT
TRBV5-6,TRBD1,once,TRBJ1-4,CASSPGQGELFF,TGTGCCAGCAGCCCAGGACAGGGCGAACTGTTTTTT
TRBV2,TRBD1,.,TRBJ2-7,CASSQGDEQYF,TGTGCCAGCAGTCAGGGGGACGAGCAGTACTTC
TRBV5-4,TRBD1,once,TRBJ2-1,CASSSGQGAVNEQFF,TGTGCCAGCAGCTCGGGACAGGGGGCGGTCAATGAGCAGTTCTTC
TRBV19,TRBD1,.,TRBJ1-5,CASSILDRGVAPQHF,TGTGCCAGTAGTATCCTTGACAGGGGGGTAGCGCCCCAGCATTTT
TRBV7-9,TRBD2,.,TRBJ2-1,CASSPTSGFYNEQFF,TGTGCCAGCAGCCCGACTAGCGGGTTCTACAATGAGCAGTTCTTC
TRBV10-2,.,.,TRBJ2-7,CASSEWRAGEQYF,TGCGCCAGCAGTGAGTGGCGGGCTGGTGAGCAGTACTTC
TRBV5-6,.,.,TRBJ1-1,CASSYIGRPEAFF,TGTGCCAGCAGCTACATAGGGAGACCTGAAGCTTTCTTT
TRBV15,.,.,TRBJ1-4,CATSSQGGGEKLFF,TGTGCCACCAGCTCACAGGGTGGGGGTGAAAAACTGTTTTTT
TRBV27,.,.,TRBJ2-1,CASSQPHSGPNEQFF,TGTGCCAGCAGTCAACCGCACAGCGGACCCAATGAGCAGTTCTTC
TRBV23-1,TRBD1,.,TRBJ2-3,CASSQSESGQILAGGQYF,TGCGCCAGCAGTCAATCAGAGTCGGGACAGATTCTCGCTGGAGGGCAGTATTTT
TRBV4-2,.,.,TRBJ1-2,CASSQDRGGGYTF,TGTGCCAGCAGCCAAGACAGGGGCGGGGGCTACACCTTC
TRBV19,.,.,TRBJ1-5,CASSRVRGNQPQHF,TGTGCCAGTTCCAGGGTAAGAGGCAATCAGCCCCAGCATTTT
TRBV27,TRBD1,.,TRBJ1-2,CASTSGTGSLNYGYTF,TGTGCCAGCACCTCCGGGACAGGGTCCCTTAACTATGGCTACACCTTC
TRBV27,.,.,TRBJ2-2,CASSFSPTANTGELFF,TGTGCCAGCAGTTTTTCCCCGACAGCGAACACCGGGGAGCTGTTTTTT
TRBV24-1,.,.,TRBJ2-2,CATSAPGARTGELFF,TGTGCCACCAGTGCCCCAGGGGCGAGGACCGGGGAGCTGTTTTTT
TRBV28,.,.,TRBJ1-5,CASSSSLNGLRPQHF,TGTGCCAGCAGTTCCTCATTGAACGGGTTGCGGCCCCAGCATTTT
TRBV4-3,.,.,TRBJ1-6,CASSQADSSYNSPLHF,TGCGCCAGCAGCCAAGCGGACAGCTCCTATAATTCACCCCTCCACTTT
TRBV3-1/TRBV3-2,TRBD1,.,TRBJ1-3,CASSQGQGNTIYF,TGTGCCAGCAGCCAGGGACAGGGAAACACCATATATTTT
TRBV5-1,TRBD1,.,TRBJ2-5,CASSSSPGQGRGETQYF,TGCGCCAGCAGCTCTTCCCCGGGACAGGGACGGGGAGAGACCCAGTACTTC
TRBV7-9,.,.,TRBJ2-7,CASSLGQFYEQYF,TGTGCCAGCAGCTTAGGACAGTTCTACGAGCAGTACTTC
TRBV15,.,.,TRBJ2-1,CATSRDLGYNEQFF,TGTGCCACCAGCAGAGATCTCGGGTACAATGAGCAGTTCTTC
TRBV7-2,.,.,TRBJ2-7,CASSLARGYEQYF,TGTGCCAGCAGCTTAGCCCGAGGCTACGAGCAGTACTTC
TRBV5-1,.,.,TRBJ2-3,CASSLGWAFDARNTQYF,TGCGCCAGCAGCTTGGGCTGGGCGTTTGACGCACGCAATACGCAGTATTTT
TRBV28,TRBD1,.,TRBJ2-3,CASSLFGTGYTDTQYF,TGTGCCAGCAGTTTATTCGGGACAGGATACACAGATACGCAGTATTTT
TRBV9,.,.,TRBJ2-3,CASSVGWVAPRRDTQYF,TGTGCCAGCAGCGTAGGATGGGTAGCGCCGAGGAGGGATACGCAGTATTTT
TRBV2,TRBD2,few,TRBJ2-6,CASGRAPGANVLTF,TGTGCCAGCGGGAGGGCTCCTGGGGCCAACGTCCTGACTTTC
TRBV28,.,.,TRBJ1-6,CASTKNWRQGLDSPLHF,TGTGCCAGCACAAAAAATTGGCGCCAGGGTTTGGATTCACCCCTCCACTTT
TRBV6-5,.,.,TRBJ1-1,CASRKTEYTEAFF,TGTGCCAGCAGAAAGACAGAATACACTGAAGCTTTCTTT
TRBV6-1,TRBD2,.,TRBJ2-6,CASSELGAGGPLSGANVLTF,TGTGCCAGCAGTGAATTAGGGGCGGGGGGGCCCCTCTCTGGGGCCAACGTCCTGACTTTC
TRBV9,TRBD1,.,TRBJ2-5,CASSPLGQANQETQYF,TGTGCCAGCAGCCCCCTCGGACAGGCCAACCAAGAGACCCAGTACTTC
TRBV9,.,once,TRBJ1-6,CASSGAGYASPLHF,TGTGCCAGCAGCGGTGCAGGGTACGCTTCACCCCTCCACTTT
TRBV3-1/TRBV3-2,.,.,TRBJ1-1,CASSGRGGLSEAFF,TGTGCCAGCAGCGGACGGGGAGGACTCTCTGAAGCTTTCTTT
TRBV4-2,.,.,TRBJ1-4,CASSRSFGEPNEKLFF,TGTGCCAGCAGCCGGAGCTTCGGGGAACCCAATGAAAAACTGTTTTTT
TRBV27,.,.,TRBJ1-2,CASSPVNRGGDYTF,TGTGCCAGCAGTCCCGTTAACCGGGGGGGCGACTACACCTTC
TRBV19,TRBD1,.,TRBJ2-1,CASTLGQSYDNEQFF,TGTGCCAGTACCTTGGGACAGTCATATGACAATGAGCAGTTCTTC
TRBV19,TRBD1,.,TRBJ1-2,CASTDRQGGYTF,TGTGCCAGTACCGATAGACAGGGAGGCTACACCTTC
TRBV3-1/TRBV3-2,.,.,TRBJ2-1,CASSQEGSGQKQFF,TGTGCCAGCAGCCAAGAGGGTTCAGGGCAAAAGCAGTTCTTC
TRBV21-1,.,.,TRBJ1-6,CASSENRTESVNSPLHF,TGTGCCAGCAGCGAAAACAGAACAGAAAGTGTCAATTCACCCCTCCACTTT
TRBV20-1,TRBD2,.,TRBJ2-1,CSASSRLAGNNEQFF,TGCAGTGCTAGTTCTCGGCTAGCGGGGAACAATGAGCAGTTCTTC
TRBV18,.,few,TRBJ2-6,CASSTGFSGANVLTF,TGTGCCAGCTCAACAGGCTTCTCTGGGGCCAACGTCCTGACTTTC
TRBV9,TRBD1,.,TRBJ2-3,CASSTDRGTQYF,TGTGCCAGCAGCACGGACAGGGGGACGCAGTATTTT
TRBV18,.,.,TRBJ1-5,CASSPDFSGSNQPQHF,TGTGCCAGCTCACCAGACTTCTCAGGGAGCAATCAGCCCCAGCATTTT
TRBV2,.,.,TRBJ2-1,CASSVGSDSYNEQFF,TGTGCCAGCAGTGTGGGGAGTGACTCCTACAATGAGCAGTTCTTC
TRBV3-1/TRBV3-2,.,.,TRBJ1-2,CASSQTANYGYTF,TGTGCCAGCAGCCAGACAGCTAACTATGGCTACACCTTC
TRBV7-2,TRBD2,.,TRBJ2-3,CASSLVRREGRGDTQYF,TGTGCCAGCAGCTTAGTTCGGCGGGAGGGCCGGGGAGATACGCAGTATTTT
TRBV18,TRBD1,.,TRBJ2-6,CASSPLPLRGPVVAGANVLTF,TGTGCCAGCTCACCCTTACCACTCAGGGGGCCCGTGGTGGCCGGGGCCAACGTCCTGACTTTC
TRBV7-9,.,.,TRBJ1-5,CASSLGGAQWPQHF,TGTGCCAGCAGCTTAGGGGGAGCTCAGTGGCCCCAGCATTTT
TRBV6-2/TRBV6-3,TRBD1,few,TRBJ1-2,CASSWTGEGVGYTF,TGTGCCAGCAGCTGGACAGGGGAAGGAGTTGGCTACACCTTC
TRBV6-6,TRBD1,.,TRBJ2-5,CASSYSIGTGSETQYF,TGTGCCAGCAGTTACTCGATAGGGACAGGGTCAGAGACTCAGTACTTC
TRBV5-6,TRBD1,.,TRBJ1-1,CASSFRTGAREAFF,TGTGCCAGCAGCTTTAGGACAGGGGCACGGGAAGCTTTCTTT
TRBV14,TRBD1,.,TRBJ2-7,CASSQDRRDRGLEQYF,TGTGCCAGCAGCCAAGATAGGAGGGACAGGGGTTTAGAGCAGTACTTC
TRBV2,.,.,TRBJ2-2,CASSDNRNTGELFF,TGTGCCAGCAGTGATAACAGGAACACCGGGGAGCTGTTTTTT